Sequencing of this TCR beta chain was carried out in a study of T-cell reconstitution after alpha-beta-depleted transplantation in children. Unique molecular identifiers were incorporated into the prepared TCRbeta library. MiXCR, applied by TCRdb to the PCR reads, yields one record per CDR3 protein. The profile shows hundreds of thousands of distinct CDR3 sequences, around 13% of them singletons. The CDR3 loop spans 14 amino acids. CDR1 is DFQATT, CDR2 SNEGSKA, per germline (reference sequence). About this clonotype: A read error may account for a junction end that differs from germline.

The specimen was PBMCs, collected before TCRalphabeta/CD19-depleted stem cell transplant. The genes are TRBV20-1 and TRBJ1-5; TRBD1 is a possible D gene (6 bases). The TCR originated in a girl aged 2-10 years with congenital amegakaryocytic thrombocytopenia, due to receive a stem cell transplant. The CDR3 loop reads CCASHNRAHQPQHF. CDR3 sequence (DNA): TGCTGTGCTAGCCACAACAGGGCCCATCAGCCCCAGCATTTT.